Listed here is a single TCR beta chain. The source of the sample is a study of shared clonotypes between healthy human individuals. The CDR3 runs 14 residues. V trimming: 4 bases; J trimming: 3 bases; junction bases outside the gene matches: 3. Germline V gives CDR1 SGHDN, CDR2 FVKESK. Assay used: immunoSEQ multiplex PCR; TCRdb lists only in-frame clones, some missing. The repertoire holds 550,000 to 700,000 clones, with about three quarters as singletons. The genes are TRBV14 and TRBJ1-3; 7 nucleotides align to TRBD1. This clonotype was obtained from a woman under 40 in good health. Material for sequencing was memory CD4+ T cells sorted from blood. Subset reported: CD45RA-negative fraction. Here the CDR3 DNA reads TGTGCCAGCAGCCTGTACAGGGGTGGAAACACCATATATTTT. It is translated as CASSLYRGGNTIYF.